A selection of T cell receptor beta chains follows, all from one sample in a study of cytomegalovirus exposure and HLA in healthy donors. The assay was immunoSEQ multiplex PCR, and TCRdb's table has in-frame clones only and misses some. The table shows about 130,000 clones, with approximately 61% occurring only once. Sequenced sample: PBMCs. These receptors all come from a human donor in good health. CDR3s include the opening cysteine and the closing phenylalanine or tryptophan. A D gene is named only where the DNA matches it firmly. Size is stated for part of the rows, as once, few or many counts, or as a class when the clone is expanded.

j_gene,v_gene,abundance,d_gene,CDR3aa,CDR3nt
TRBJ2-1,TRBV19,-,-,CASIGGTSSYNEQFF,TGTGCCAGTATAGGCGGCACGAGCTCCTACAATGAGCAGTTCTTC
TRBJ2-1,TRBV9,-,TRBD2,CASSVEREVVNEQFF,TGTGCCAGCAGCGTTGAGCGGGAGGTCGTCAATGAGCAGTTCTTC
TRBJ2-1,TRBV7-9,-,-,CASTLVAANNEQFF,TGTGCCAGCACCCTCGTAGCGGCTAACAATGAGCAGTTCTTC
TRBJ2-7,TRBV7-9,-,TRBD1,CASSLERTGEYEQYF,TGTGCCAGCAGCTTAGAGCGGACAGGGGAGTACGAGCAGTACTTC
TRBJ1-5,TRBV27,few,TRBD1,CASSQTGGNQPQHF,TGTGCCAGCAGTCAAACAGGGGGAAATCAGCCCCAGCATTTT
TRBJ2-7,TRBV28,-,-,CASSLLGQHYEQYF,TGTGCCAGCAGCCTCTTGGGGCAACACTACGAGCAGTACTTC
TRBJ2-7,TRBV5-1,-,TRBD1,CASSLFSGQGKGEQCF,TGCGCCAGCAGCTTGTTTTCGGGACAGGGAAAGGGCGAGCAGTGCTTC
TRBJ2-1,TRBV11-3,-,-,CASSPDQGGNEQFF,TGTGCCAGCAGCCCAGACCAGGGAGGCAATGAGCAGTTCTTC
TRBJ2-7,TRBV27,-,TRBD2,CASSDIIPGTSGIYEQYF,TGTGCCAGCAGTGACATTATTCCCGGGACTAGCGGGATCTACGAGCAGTACTTC
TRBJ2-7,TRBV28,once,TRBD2,CASRIYSGSYEQYF,TGTGCCAGCAGAATCTATAGCGGGTCCTACGAGCAGTACTTC
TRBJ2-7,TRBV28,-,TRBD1,CASSPQGISYEQYF,TGTGCCAGCAGTCCACAGGGGATTTCCTACGAGCAGTACTTC
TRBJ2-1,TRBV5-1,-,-,CASSLGGGLYNEQFF,TGCGCCAGCAGCTTGGGGGGCGGCCTATACAATGAGCAGTTCTTC
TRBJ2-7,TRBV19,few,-,CASSEGVPYEQYF,TGTGCCAGTAGCGAGGGGGTCCCCTACGAGCAGTACTTC
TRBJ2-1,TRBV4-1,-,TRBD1,CASSQGGGQGPTYNEQFF,TGCGCCAGCAGCCAGGGGGGGGGACAGGGGCCGACCTACAATGAGCAGTTCTTC